The clone carrying this T cell receptor (beta chain) was picked up a small number of times. CDR1 is SEHNR, CDR2 FQNEAQ, per germline (reference sequence). V lost 6 bases, J lost 8 bases, and 19 bases lay in between. The CDR3 covers 15 residues. This sample was taken from a study of response to subunit inactivated influenza vaccine. TCRdb re-derived calls from the RT-PCR reads in MiXCR, one entry per CDR3 protein. This table holds more than 450,000 distinct CDR3 sequences, about an eighth found once. This TCR derives from a man aged 50-59 years who received an inactivated influenza vaccine. The chain couples TRBV7-9 to TRBJ1-4, with a possible D match to TRBD1 (6 bases). The sample in question was PBMCs from blood, obtained on the day of vaccination. In DNA, the CDR3 is TGTGCCAGCAGTTACCACGGGGGGCTTGGCGAAAAACTGTTTTTT. Protein product: CASSYHGGLGEKLFF.